The 10 T cell receptor beta chains listed next were all sequenced from one sample in a study of shared clonotypes between healthy human individuals. Assay used: immunoSEQ multiplex PCR; TCRdb lists only in-frame clones, some missing. The table has 98,000 or so clones, around 68% seen once. Sequencing was done on a sample of memory CD8+ T cells sorted from blood. Subset reported: CD45RO+ cells pooled with CCR7-negative TemRA cells. Every receptor here comes from a woman in her thirties in good health.

This clone showed up just once. The chain has TRBV9 and TRBJ1-2; maybe TRBD1 (6 bases). Trimming removed 1 base from V and 2 bases from J, with 15 bases in between. The CDR3 totals 16 residues. CDR1 is SGDLS and CDR2 is YYNGEE in the germline V gene. CDR3 in amino acids: CASSVTMAGANYGYTF. In nucleotides, the CDR3 is TGTGCCAGCAGCGTAACAATGGCAGGGGCGAACTATGGCTACACCTTC. The whole variable domain, filled in from reference TRBV9 and TRBJ1-2, reads DSGVTQTPKHLITATGQRVTLRCSPRSGDLSVYWYQQSLDQGLQFLIQYYNGEERAKGNILERFSAQQFPDLHSELNLSSLELGDSALYFCASSVTMAGANYGYTFGSGTRLTVV.

The J gene is TRBJ2-7, the V gene TRBV28, with D perhaps given as TRBD1 or TRBD2 (6 bases each). This CDR3 is 20 amino acids long. Germline CDR1 and CDR2: MDHEN and SYDVKM. The V gene lost 3 bases and the J gene lost 0 bases, with 27 bases spanning the gap. The CDR3 here is CASSLGGVWQGTWGSYEQYF. For the CDR3, the DNA is TGTGCCAGCAGTTTGGGGGGAGTTTGGCAGGGGACGTGGGGCTCCTACGAGCAGTACTTC.

The chain has TRBV5-1 and TRBJ2-1, with D maybe TRBD1 (6 bases). CDR3 length: 15 residues. From germline, CDR1 is SGHRS and CDR2 YFSETQ. V lost 0 bases and J lost 4, with 11 bases in between. CDR3 DNA: TGCGCCAGCAGCTTGGACAGGGTGGATTACAATGAGCAGTTCTTC. Translating gives CASSLDRVDYNEQFF.

J is TRBJ1-5 and V is TRBV6-4, with 7 nucleotides matching TRBD1. Germline trimming cut 3 bases from V and 4 bases from J; bases unmatched to any gene: 6. The CDR3 extends over 15 amino acids. CDR1 and CDR2 from the germline V gene are MRHNA and SNTAGT. The CDR3 nucleotides are TGTGCCAGCAGTGAGTTCCCAGGGGGAAATCAGCCCCAGCATTTT. This translates into CASSEFPGGNQPQHF.

The V and J genes are TRBV7-8 and TRBJ2-7, with 9 bases that match TRBD2. The CDR3 spans 13 residues. CDR1 is SGHVS, CDR2 FQNEAQ, per germline. The V gene end was trimmed by 5 bases and the J gene end by 9 bases; junction bases not matched to a gene: 8. In nucleotides, the CDR3 is TGTGCCAGCAGCGAAAGCGGACTAGCGAGGCAGTACTTC. It codes for CASSESGLARQYF.

The rearrangement links TRBV27 to TRBJ1-5; no definite D call. V lost 2 bases and J 5 bases, leaving 10 bases between the germline ends. Looked up from germline, CDR1 is MNHEY and CDR2 is SMNVEV (reference sequence). This CDR3 is 14 amino acids long. Here the CDR3 DNA reads TGTGCCAGCAGTTTAACCGTGGTGGATCAGCCCCAGCATTTT. It is translated as CASSLTVVDQPQHF.

This clone was found a few times. The chain combines TRBV7-9 with TRBJ2-1; possible D gene TRBD2, 6 bases. Trimming removed 5 bases from V and 2 bases from J, with 16 bases in between. Germline CDR1 and CDR2: SEHNR and FQNEAQ (reference sequence). This CDR3 has 16 residues. The DNA of the CDR3 is TGTGCCAGCAGCCCCCCCGGAGGGAGTCCCTACAATGAGCAGTTCTTC. Its translation: CASSPPGGSPYNEQFF.

The CDR3 loop reads CASSLGVTQETQYF. CDR3 sequence (DNA): TGCGCCAGCAGCTTAGGGGTCACCCAAGAGACCCAGTACTTC. V usage is TRBV5-1 and J usage is TRBJ2-5; TRBD1 might be the D (5 bases). The germline V gene encodes CDR1 SGHRS and CDR2 YFSETQ. The CDR3 has 14 amino acids. With 2 bases removed from V and 1 base from J, the gap between germline ends came to 9 bases. The full variable domain, with the rest looked up from reference TRBV5-1 and TRBJ2-5, is KAGVTQTPRYLIKTRGQQVTLSCSPISGHRSVSWYQQTPGQGLQFLFEYFSETQRNKGNFPGRFSGRQFSNSRSEMNVSTLELGDSALYLCASSLGVTQETQYFGPGTRLLVL.

The genes are TRBV28 and TRBJ1-2; maybe TRBD1 (6 bases). V was clipped by 3 bases and J by 7 bases, with 15 bases between them. CDR3 length: 14 residues. Germline CDR1 is MDHEN and CDR2 is SYDVKM. CDR3 nucleotides: TGTGCCAGCAGTTTGGGGGACACGATCTCTGGCTACACCTTC. Amino acids: CASSLGDTISGYTF.

The V call is TRBV7-3, the J call TRBJ1-2, with TRBD1 as a possible D gene (6 bases). The germline V and J ends were trimmed by 5 bases and 7 bases, with 14 bases remaining between them. The length of the CDR3 is 13 residues. From germline, CDR1 is SGHTA and CDR2 FQGTGA. CDR3 loop: CASSTQRDTGYTF. The CDR3 region has the DNA TGTGCCAGCAGCACGCAACGGGACACTGGCTACACCTTC.